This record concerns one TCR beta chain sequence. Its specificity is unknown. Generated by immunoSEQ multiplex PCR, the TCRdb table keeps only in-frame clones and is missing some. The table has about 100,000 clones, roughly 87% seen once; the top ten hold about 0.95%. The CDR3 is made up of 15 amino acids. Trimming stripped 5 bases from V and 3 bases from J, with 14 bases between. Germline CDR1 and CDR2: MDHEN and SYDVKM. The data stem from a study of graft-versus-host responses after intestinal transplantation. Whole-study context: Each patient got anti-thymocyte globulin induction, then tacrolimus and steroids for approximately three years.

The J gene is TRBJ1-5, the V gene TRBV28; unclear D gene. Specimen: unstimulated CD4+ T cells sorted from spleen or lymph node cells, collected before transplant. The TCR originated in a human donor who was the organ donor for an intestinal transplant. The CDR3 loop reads CASSASQSTNQPQHF. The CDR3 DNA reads TGTGCCAGCAGTGCCTCCCAATCAACCAATCAGCCCCAGCATTTT. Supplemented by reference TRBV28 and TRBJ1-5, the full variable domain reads DVKVTQSSRYLVKRTGEKVFLECVQDMDHENMFWYRQDPGLGLRLIYFSYDVKMKEKGDIPEGYSVSREKKERFSLILESASTNQTSMYLCASSASQSTNQPQHFGDGTRLSIL.